The source of this T cell receptor beta chain is a study of blood T cell repertoires in COVID-19 (dated by TCRdb to 2020 to 2021). A note on the overall study: Recovered participants in ImmuneRACE Cohort 3 were defined as having two consecutive negative NP/OP PCR tests, clearance from a healthcare professional, or resolution of symptoms. Samples from collaborators originated in the United States, Italy and Spain and spanned both the acute and convalescent phases of COVID-19. The prospective study material was composed of cDNA or gDNA derived from T cells, B-cell-depleted T cells, or PBMCs. The dataset comprised deeply sampled blood TCRbeta repertoires from subjects exposed to, actively infected with, or recovered from COVID-19. The repertoires were released in a freely available public database intended as a resource for research on the immune response to SARS-CoV-2. The samples were drawn from two sources: the first 160 participants of the ongoing ImmuneRACE study, and 1,200 or so subjects contributed by 6 global collaborators. Sample metadata almost always included a de-identified subject ID, COVID-19 status, age in years and sex. Where available, HLA class I and class II types were obtained from metadata supplied by the sample provider rather than from assay-based typing. Study-wide findings and limitations: The amount of clinical and demographic metadata varied by source and participant and was provided uncurated.

Deletion took 5 bases off V and 0 bases off J, with a span of 13 bases between the germline ends. The cysteine opens and the phenylalanine closes a CDR3 of 15 amino acids. Only the CDR3 part of the read is kept: 45 bases, read in frame from the first base. The germline V gene supplies CDR1 SGHTA and CDR2 FQGNSA. The immunoSEQ Assay, a bias-controlled multiplex PCR, was used to amplify TCRbeta CDR3 regions from genomic DNA. Under the source paper's analysis protocol: Within the assay, amplification of reference gene primers was used to estimate how many nucleated cells each sample contained. To quantify the absolute abundance of each unique TCRbeta CDR3 rearrangement, sequence reads were collapsed and filtered. For each sample, productive Simpson clonality was calculated by taking the square root of Simpson's diversity index across productive rearrangements. The table was pulled from immuneACCESS by TCRdb, which kept in-frame rearrangements only. Such tables lose some clones; where checked, under half of the loss comes from unresolved V genes, and the rest has no known cause. V, J and clone size are those of that table, while D and trimming were read from the DNA. The sample table shows 200,000 to 250,000 clones, and about nine tenths are seen once. About 7% of the sample is taken by the ten largest.

Participants in the prospective study were enrolled through a virtual design, were aged roughly 18 to 100 years, and lived in 20 to 30 United States geographic areas. In the prospective study, cohorts were assigned on the basis of participant-reported clinical history obtained from a screening survey and a study questionnaire. Mobile phlebotomists in the prospective study collected whole blood, serum and a nasopharyngeal or oropharyngeal swab from every participant. Participants in the prospective study had the option to provide additional blood draws and questionnaires over an approximately 2-month period. Before DNA extraction, blood samples from the prospective study were shipped at room temperature or frozen. In the case of this clone: This receptor's antigen is unknown. Within one base of it there is no much larger clone, and no base qualities were kept.

This chain joins TRBV7-2 to TRBJ1-1, with no confidently assigned D gene. The source of this sequence is a man aged 25 to 40 in a cohort exposed to, infected with or recovered from COVID-19 (not recorded which). Material: PBMCs or T cells enriched from blood (not recorded which). Here is the DNA: TGTGCCAGCAGCCCGAGGACTTCGTTGAACACTGAAGCTTTCTTT. Its translation reads: CASSPRTSLNTEAFF.